Listed here are 26 T cell receptor beta chains from one sample, sequenced in a study of cytomegalovirus exposure and HLA in healthy donors. PCR involved 60 Vbeta and 13 Jbeta primers. Profiling relied on immunoSEQ multiplex PCR, and the TCRdb table lists in-frame clones only, not all of them. The top ten clones hold approximately 2.7% of a sample with 140,000 or so clones, around four fifths of them seen once. Specimen: PBMCs. Receptor source: a boy between 2 and 15 years old in good health and CMV-seronegative.

The gene calls are TRBV29-1 and TRBJ2-7; no clear D. Germline CDR1 is SQVTM and CDR2 is ANQGSEA. The CDR3 is made up of 15 amino acids. V gave up 0 bases and J gave up 0 bases, with 12 bases separating them. The CDR3 is CSVEDQQASSYEQYF. The DNA for the CDR3 is TGCAGCGTTGAAGATCAGCAGGCCAGCTCCTACGAGCAGTACTTC.

With regard to this clone: Other nucleotide sequences in the sample specify the same CDR3. The chain uses TRBV27 and TRBJ1-2, with 8 bases lining up with TRBD1. This CDR3 contains 17 residues. The V segment lost 6 bases and the J segment 0 bases; nucleotides outside the gene matches: 12. In germline, CDR1 is MNHEY, CDR2 SMNVEV (reference sequence). Written as DNA, the CDR3 is TGTGCCAGCAGCCCCGGGACAGGACCCAGAACTAACTATGGCTACACCTTC. It is translated as CASSPGTGPRTNYGYTF.

The chain carries TRBV5-5 and TRBJ2-7, with TRBD1 as a possible D gene (6 bases). Germline V gene data show CDR1 as SGHKS and CDR2 as YYEKEE (reference sequence). CDR3 length equals 13 residues. Trimming stripped 3 bases from V and 2 bases from J, with 9 bases between. This chain's CDR3 is CASSSGTTYEQYF. The CDR3, as DNA: TGTGCCAGCAGCTCCGGGACAACCTACGAGCAGTACTTC.

Concerning this clone: This same CDR3 is encoded by further DNA sequences in the sample. The chain combines TRBV6-5 with TRBJ2-1, with 7 nucleotides matching TRBD2. In germline, CDR1 is MNHEY, CDR2 SVGAGI. CDR3 length: 16 residues. V dropped 0 bases and J dropped 0; count of bases not matched to a gene: 2. CDR3 in DNA: TGTGCCAGCAGTTACTCTGCTAGCGGCTCCTACAATGAGCAGTTCTTC. This encodes CASSYSASGSYNEQFF.

This sequence joins TRBV28 and TRBJ2-7; no firm D call. Deletions cut 5 bases from V and 3 bases from J, with 20 bases between. CDR1 is MDHEN and CDR2 is SYDVKM in the germline V gene. The CDR3 is made up of 16 amino acids. CDR3 bases: TGTGCCAGCAGTGGTGCCCTGGCTGTTGTCGACTACGAGCAGTACTTC. Its translation is CASSGALAVVDYEQYF.

The chain joins TRBV28 to TRBJ1-5; 9 nucleotides match TRBD1. With 5 bases clipped from V and 0 bases from J, the junction kept 14 bases outside the gene matches. The germline CDR1 and CDR2 sequences are MDHEN and SYDVKM. This CDR3 has 19 residues. The CDR3 nucleotides read TGTGCCAGCAGTAACTACTCGGACAGGGGTGCCTATAGCAATCAGCCCCAGCATTTT. Encoded protein: CASSNYSDRGAYSNQPQHF.

The chain carries TRBV6-5 and TRBJ1-6; the D is unclear. Trimming took off 0 bases at V and 13 bases at J, with 7 bases between the two ends. Per germline, CDR1 MNHEY and CDR2 SVGAGI. This CDR3 spans 12 amino acids. This CDR3 reads CASSYSGRPLHF. In DNA form, the CDR3 reads TGTGCCAGCAGTTACTCGGGGAGGCCCCTCCACTTT.

The rearrangement links TRBV6-1 to TRBJ2-2; tentatively, D is TRBD1 (6 bases). This CDR3 has 16 amino acids. Germline assignment: CDR1 MNHNS and CDR2 SASEGT. Trimming stripped 2 bases from V and 6 bases from J, with 16 bases between. For the CDR3, the DNA is TGTGCCAGCAGTGAACATGGGGACATGTCGTCCGGGGAGCTGTTTTTT. It encodes CASSEHGDMSSGELFF.

V usage is TRBV7-2 and J usage is TRBJ2-7, with D possibly matching TRBD1 (5 bases). The germline V gene encodes CDR1 SGHTA and CDR2 FQGNSA. V was clipped by 3 bases and J by 6 bases, with 12 bases between them. The CDR3 extends over 13 amino acids. The CDR3 sequence: CASSFETVREQYF. The DNA for the CDR3 is TGTGCCAGCAGCTTCGAGACAGTTCGCGAGCAGTACTTC.

This clone was seen just once. The genes are TRBV5-6 and TRBJ2-7; 11 bases map to TRBD1. The CDR3 runs 16 residues. Trimming cost V 2 bases and J 5 bases; bases outside gene matches: 9. Germline CDR1 is SGHDT and CDR2 is YYEEEE. The CDR3 bases are TGTGCCAGCAGCTTCTATAGGACAGGGGGCTTGCACGAGCAGTACTTC. Translated: CASSFYRTGGLHEQYF.

The chain is built from TRBV4-3 and TRBJ1-4, with a possible D match to TRBD1 (6 bases). CDR1 LGHNA and CDR2 YSLEER come from the germline V gene. The CDR3 has 15 amino acids. V was clipped by 4 bases and J by 8 bases, with 17 bases between them. CDR3 loop: CASSRPGTGSEKLFF. Here the CDR3 DNA reads TGCGCCAGCAGCCGACCGGGCACAGGGTCGGAAAAACTGTTTTTT.

This clone has more than one count but fewer than ten. CDR3 region: CASSSPGQVEAFF. CDR3 nucleotide sequence: TGTGCCAGCAGCTCGCCGGGACAAGTTGAAGCTTTCTTT. The chain recombines TRBV7-3 with TRBJ1-1; D possibly corresponds to TRBD1 (6 bases). This CDR3 spans 13 amino acids. Germline V gene sequence: CDR1 SGHTA, CDR2 FQGTGA. V lost 4 bases to trimming and J lost 7 bases, with 13 bases between them.

The chain couples TRBV2 to TRBJ2-7; possibly TRBD1 for D (6 bases). The CDR3 sequence is 12 residues long. V dropped 9 bases and J dropped 13 bases, with 22 bases sitting between them. Germline CDR1 SNHLY, CDR2 FYNNEI. The CDR3 DNA reads TGTGCCAGAGAGGTACCAGGGGCGCCAGGATACTTC. Translating it yields CAREVPGAPGYF. The full variable domain, with the rest looked up from reference TRBV2 and TRBJ2-7, is EPEVTQTPSHQVTQMGQEVILRCVPISNHLYFYWYRQILGQKVEFLVSFYNNEISEKSEIFDDQFSVERPDGSNFTLKIRSTKLEDSAMYFCAREVPGAPGYFGPGTRLTVT.

The rearrangement joins TRBV7-9 to TRBJ2-3; D perhaps matches TRBD1 (6 bases). The CDR3 contains 16 residues. Trimming left V 5 bases short and J 0 bases short, with 15 bases between. Germline assignment: CDR1 SEHNR and CDR2 FQNEAQ (reference sequence). CDR3 residues: CASSPRGSSSTDTQYF. The CDR3 coding sequence is TGTGCCAGCAGCCCGAGGGGGTCTTCTAGCACAGATACGCAGTATTTT.

The rearrangement links TRBV6-1 to TRBJ2-5; the D is unclear. CDR1 and CDR2 (germline): MNHNS, SASEGT. The V end lost 1 base, the J end lost 1 base, and 10 bases lay between the germline ends. The CDR3 sequence is 15 residues long. The CDR3 nucleotides are TGTGCCAGCAGTGAAGTTTGGGCAGCCCAAGAGACCCAGTACTTC. This translates into CASSEVWAAQETQYF.

The J gene is TRBJ1-2, the V gene TRBV19; TRBD1 is a possible D gene (6 bases). This CDR3 has 16 residues. With 4 bases removed from V and 3 bases from J, the gap between germline ends came to 18 bases. The germline gives CDR1 LNHDA, CDR2 SQIVND (reference sequence). The CDR3 reads CASSTILMTGHYGYTF. In DNA, the CDR3 is TGTGCCAGTAGTACGATCCTAATGACAGGACACTATGGCTACACCTTC.

The rearrangement links TRBV19 to TRBJ2-7, with TRBD2 matching over 9 bases. The germline V gene has CDR1 LNHDA and CDR2 SQIVND (reference sequence). This CDR3 spans 15 amino acids. Trimming removed 7 bases from V and 3 bases from J; junction bases left unmatched: 10. CDR3 sequence: CASNVKTSGLYEQYF. Written as DNA, the CDR3 is TGTGCCAGTAACGTAAAGACTAGCGGCCTCTACGAGCAGTACTTC.

The rearrangement uses TRBV6-6 and TRBJ2-7, with TRBD1 matching over 10 bases. V gave up 5 bases and J gave up 6 bases; unmatched junction bases: 10. Germline V gives CDR1 MNHNY, CDR2 SVGAGI (reference sequence). This CDR3 has 15 amino acids. This CDR3 reads CASSALGQGEAEQYF. The CDR3 bases are TGTGCCAGCAGTGCCCTCGGACAGGGGGAAGCCGAGCAGTACTTC.

The CDR3 here is CASTRGHTITGELFF. CDR3 coding DNA: TGTGCCAGCACCCGCGGGCACACGATCACCGGGGAGCTGTTTTTT. The chain is built from TRBV6-6 and TRBJ2-2; weak D call: TRBD2 (5 bases). The CDR3 spans 15 residues. V dropped 7 bases and J dropped 4 bases, with 16 bases sitting between them. Germline V gene sequence: CDR1 MNHNY, CDR2 SVGAGI (reference sequence).

The chain employs TRBV28 and TRBJ2-7; D perhaps matches TRBD2 (5 bases). V lost 3 bases, J lost 3 bases, and 6 bases lay in between. Germline assignment: CDR1 MDHEN and CDR2 SYDVKM. This CDR3 comprises 12 residues. CDR3 sequence (DNA): TGTGCCAGCAGTTTCCGGGACTACGAGCAGTACTTC. It yields the protein CASSFRDYEQYF.

The genes are TRBV21-1 and TRBJ1-1. TRBV21-1 is recorded as a pseudogene. The CDR3 covers 17 residues. The CDR3 coding sequence is TGTGCCAGCAGCCCCGTTCGGGGGTTACAGTGGCACACTGAAGCTTTCTTT. It codes for CASSPVRGLQWHTEAFF.

Concerning this clone: An end of the junction does not agree with germline; a read error may underlie this. The chain has TRBV2 and TRBJ1-3; no reliable D call. This CDR3 region has 13 residues. CDR1 is SNHLY and CDR2 is FYNNEI in the germline V gene. CDR3 coding DNA: TGTGCCAGCATGCGGGGTTCTGGAACCACCATATATTTT. This codes for CASMRGSGTTIYF.

The chain uses TRBV7-8 and TRBJ1-4; 7 bases match TRBD1. The germline V gene encodes CDR1 SGHVS and CDR2 FQNEAQ. The CDR3 contains 14 residues. Germline trimming cut 5 bases from V and 7 bases from J; bases unmatched to any gene: 7. CDR3 DNA sequence: TGTGCCAGCAGCGCGACAGGGAACCTTGAAAAACTGTTTTTT. It yields the protein CASSATGNLEKLFF.

The V gene is TRBV6-1, the J gene TRBJ1-4; D gene unclear. The CDR3 sequence is 13 residues long. The V end lost 4 bases, the J end lost 5 bases, and 8 bases lay between the germline ends. Germline values: CDR1 MNHNS, CDR2 SASEGT. CDR3 coding DNA: TGTGCCAGCAGTGGGTCTAGGAATGAAAAACTGTTTTTT. This gives the protein CASSGSRNEKLFF.

The chain carries TRBV4-2 and TRBJ2-7; possibly TRBD2 for D (6 bases). Germline V lookup: CDR1 LGHNA, CDR2 YNFKEQ. This CDR3 has 16 residues. Trimming stripped 1 base from V and 7 bases from J, with 20 bases between. This chain's CDR3 is CASSQVDGWTGVEQYF. As DNA, the CDR3 is TGTGCCAGCAGCCAAGTCGATGGATGGACGGGAGTAGAGCAGTACTTC.

The genes are TRBV19 and TRBJ2-2; D is uncertain. V was trimmed by 4 bases and J by 6 bases, leaving 9 bases between them. Germline V gene data show CDR1 as LNHDA and CDR2 as SQIVND (reference sequence). CDR3 length: 13 residues. The CDR3 sequence is CASSTNSAGELFF. The CDR3 nucleotides read TGTGCCAGTAGTACTAACAGTGCCGGGGAGCTGTTTTTT.